A selection of T cell receptor beta chains follows, all from one sample in a study of blood T cell repertoires in COVID-19. The table came from immunoSEQ multiplex PCR; TCRdb's copy has only in-frame clones and leaves some out. The sample yields about 120,000 clones, about 87% seen once. Sequencing used peripheral blood. These receptors all come from a woman aged 70-85 years with acute or convalescent COVID-19. Both conserved end residues are part of each CDR3. A D gene is named only where the DNA matches it firmly. Expanded clones get a size class; other rows say once, few or many, or leave the size out.

V gene	clone size	D gene	J gene	CDR3 DNA	CDR3 protein
TRBV28	-	-	TRBJ1-3	TGTGCCAGCAGTTTCCTAGCGGGATCTGGAGACACCATATATTTT	CASSFLAGSGDTIYF
TRBV10-3	once	-	TRBJ1-2	TGTGCCATCAGGAGGGATGGGGACTATGGCTACACCTTC	CAIRRDGDYGYTF
TRBV28	-	TRBD1	TRBJ2-7	TGTGCCAGCAGCGTACAGCCGGGACAGGGGGCGCATGAGCAGTACTTC	CASSVQPGQGAHEQYF
TRBV10-3	-	-	TRBJ2-7	TGTGCCATCAGTGAGTCGCGGGGAACGGGGGAGCAGTACTTC	CAISESRGTGEQYF
TRBV28	-	TRBD1	TRBJ1-2	TGTGCCAGCAGTTCTCCCGGGACAGGAACAGATGGCTACACCTTC	CASSSPGTGTDGYTF
TRBV7-9	-	-	TRBJ2-2	TGTGCCAGCAGCCGTGCCGGGGGTCTGAACACCGGGGAGCTGTTTTTT	CASSRAGGLNTGELFF
TRBV30	-	TRBD1	TRBJ1-5	TGTGCCTGGAGTGGGTTGGGACAGGGAAGTCAGCCCCAGCATTTT	CAWSGLGQGSQPQHF
TRBV12-5	few	-	TRBJ2-7	TGTGCTAGTGGTTTGGGACTATACGAGCAGTACTTC	CASGLGLYEQYF
TRBV3-1/TRBV3-2	-	TRBD1	TRBJ1-2	TGTGCCAGCAGCCAAGGGGACAGCGGAGCTAACTATGGCTACACCTTC	CASSQGDSGANYGYTF
TRBV6-5	-	-	TRBJ2-2	TGTGCCAGCATAATATCGCCAGGTTACACCGGGGAGCTGTTTTTT	CASIISPGYTGELFF
TRBV6-5	-	-	TRBJ2-7	TGTGCCAGCAGTTCCAGTCTAGGGACTTACGAGCAGTACTTC	CASSSSLGTYEQYF
TRBV2	once	TRBD2	TRBJ2-1	TGTGCCAGCAGTGAGGGGACTAGCGGGGGTAATGAGCAGTTCTTC	CASSEGTSGGNEQFF
TRBV20-1	-	TRBD2	TRBJ2-5	TGCAGTGCTGGGACTAGCGGGACCCAGTACTTC	CSAGTSGTQYF
TRBV11-2	-	TRBD1	TRBJ2-5	TGTGCCAGCAGCTTTCAGGGGGCTAAAGAGACCCAGTACTTC	CASSFQGAKETQYF
TRBV30	once	TRBD2	TRBJ2-5	TGTGCCTGGGAGCACGGGACTAGCGGGCGAGAGACCCAGTACTTC	CAWEHGTSGRETQYF
TRBV21-1	-	-	TRBJ1-5	TGTGCCAGCAGCAAAGCGCTCTCGAACATGGCGGGTTATAGCAATCAGCCCCAGCATTTT	CASSKALSNMAGYSNQPQHF
TRBV4-1	-	TRBD2	TRBJ2-5	TGCGCCAGCAGCCCCGGACTAGCGGGGGGCAAAGAGACCCAGTACTTC	CASSPGLAGGKETQYF
TRBV12-5	once	-	TRBJ2-1	TGTGCTACCACCTTCTGGGCGTCCAATGAGCAGTTCTTC	CATTFWASNEQFF
TRBV6-5	-	-	TRBJ1-1	TGTGCCAGCACCCCCGACCCGGAGATTGCAGCTTTCTTT	CASTPDPEIAAFF
TRBV11-2	-	-	TRBJ1-2	TGTGCCAGCAGCTTATTCCGGAGTAACTATGGCTACACCTTC	CASSLFRSNYGYTF
TRBV28	-	TRBD1	TRBJ1-1	TGTGCCAGCAGTTTTGGGGACAGGCCGAACACTGAAGCTTTCTTT	CASSFGDRPNTEAFF
TRBV21-1	-	-	TRBJ1-6	TGTGCCAGCAGCAAAGGGGGCGCGGCAGGGCGCAATTCACCCCTCCACTTT	CASSKGGAAGRNSPLHF
TRBV4-2	-	TRBD1	TRBJ1-3	TGTGCCAGCAGCCAAGAGGGGCCAGGGGGCTCAGGAAACACCATATATTTT	CASSQEGPGGSGNTIYF
TRBV19	-	-	TRBJ1-3	TGTGCCAGTAGTCTAAGGCGGGGGATCTCTGGAAACACCATATATTTT	CASSLRRGISGNTIYF
TRBV12-5	-	-	TRBJ1-2	TGTGCTAGTGGTTTTTCTCGCGGGGGGGGCGCTTACTATGGCTACACCTTC	CASGFSRGGGAYYGYTF
TRBV30	-	-	TRBJ1-2	TGTGCCGGGCAACAGGGTGTCTATGGCTACACCTTC	CAGQQGVYGYTF
TRBV6-4	-	TRBD2	TRBJ2-3	TGTGCCAGCAGTGACCCACCAATAGCGGGGGAACGCACAGATACGCAGTATTTT	CASSDPPIAGERTDTQYF
TRBV5-4	few	TRBD2	TRBJ2-7	TGTGCCAGCAGCTTGGCGGGAGGGAATACTGAGAAGCAGTACTTC	CASSLAGGNTEKQYF
TRBV3-1/TRBV3-2	-	-	TRBJ1-1	TGTGCCAGCAGCCTCCGACAGATCTCCCAAGCTTTCTTT	CASSLRQISQAFF
TRBV11-2	-	TRBD1	TRBJ2-7	TGTGCCAGCAGCTTTGGACAGGGGCCATACGAGCAGTACTTC	CASSFGQGPYEQYF
TRBV28	-	-	TRBJ2-5	TGTGCCAGCAGTCCAAGACTAGGAGTCTACGGGACCCAGTACTTC	CASSPRLGVYGTQYF
TRBV19	-	TRBD1	TRBJ1-1	TGTGCCAGTAGCCGGACAGGGTTAACTGAAGCTTTCTTT	CASSRTGLTEAFF
TRBV6-2/TRBV6-3	-	TRBD1	TRBJ1-2	TGTGCCAGCAGTTATGCTACGGGACAGGGGGCTATCTATGGCTACACCTTC	CASSYATGQGAIYGYTF
TRBV30	-	-	TRBJ1-2	TGTGCCTGGTCAAGAGTGAGCTATGGCTACACCTTC	CAWSRVSYGYTF
TRBV18	-	-	TRBJ2-7	TGTGCCAGCTCACTGGGACAATTCTACGAGCAGTACTTC	CASSLGQFYEQYF
TRBV2	-	-	TRBJ1-5	TGTGCCAGCAGTCCCCGCCAGGCGCAGCCCCAGCATTTT	CASSPRQAQPQHF
TRBV6-5	-	-	TRBJ2-7	TGTGCCAGCCGGGTATTACTGACCTACGAGCAGTACTTC	CASRVLLTYEQYF
TRBV5-1	-	TRBD1	TRBJ1-5	TGCGCCAGCAGCTTGGGGGGGACAGAGAATCAGCCCCAGCATTTT	CASSLGGTENQPQHF
TRBV27	-	-	TRBJ1-2	TGTGCCAGCATGAGGGACTCGGGGGGCGACTATGGCTACACCTTC	CASMRDSGGDYGYTF
TRBV10-2	-	-	TRBJ1-5	TGCGCCAGCAGTGAGTCCGTTCTGGGCTCTCTTGGCGGGGACCAGCCCCAGCATTTT	CASSESVLGSLGGDQPQHF
TRBV9	-	TRBD2	TRBJ2-1	TGTGCCAGCAGCGTAGGACTAGCGGACTCCTACAATGAGCAGTTCTTC	CASSVGLADSYNEQFF
TRBV15	-	TRBD1	TRBJ1-2	TGTGCCACCGGACTGGACAGGGGAGACGGCTACACCTTC	CATGLDRGDGYTF
TRBV21-1	-	-	TRBJ2-2	TGTGCCAGCAGCGCCCCCGCCAGACAGGTCGCGAACACCGGGGAGCTGTTTTTT	CASSAPARQVANTGELFF
TRBV2	-	-	TRBJ1-5	TGTGCCAGCAGTGGCTCTGCGAATAGCAATCAGCCCCAGCATTTT	CASSGSANSNQPQHF
TRBV2	-	TRBD2	TRBJ2-1	TGTGCCAGCTGCCGACTAGCCTATGAGCAGTTCTTC	CASCRLAYEQFF
TRBV7-9	-	TRBD1	TRBJ1-2	TGTGCCAGCAGCTCAATGGGGACAGGGCACTATGGCTACACCTTC	CASSSMGTGHYGYTF
TRBV7-9	-	TRBD2	TRBJ2-5	TGTGCCAGCAGCTACGACCACGGGGGGGCTGAGACCCAGTACTTC	CASSYDHGGAETQYF
TRBV5-4	-	TRBD2	TRBJ2-3	TGTGCCAGCAGCGATAGACTAGCGGGGTTCACAGATACGCAGTATTTT	CASSDRLAGFTDTQYF
TRBV5-4	-	-	TRBJ2-3	TGTGCCAGCAGCTTGCAGGGTTCAGATACGCAGTATTTT	CASSLQGSDTQYF
TRBV11-2	once	-	TRBJ2-2	TGTGCCAGCAGGGTGGGCCCGAACACCGGGGAGCTGTTTTTT	CASRVGPNTGELFF